The 10 T cell receptor beta chains given below trace back to one sample, sequenced in a study of identical twins. TCRdb itself ran the 5' RACE reads through MiXCR, one entry per CDR3 protein. This sample carries around 1.7 million distinct CDR3 sequences, about 30% of them seen once, and the ten largest clones take about 0.3%. The sequenced sample was cord blood. The source of these receptors is a newborn girl in good health.

CDR3 sequence: CASSLDPVPYEQYF. The CDR3 DNA follows: TGTGCCAGCAGCTTAGATCCTGTACCCTACGAGCAGTACTTC. The chain combines TRBV11-2 with TRBJ2-7; D is ambiguous. CDR1 SGHAT and CDR2 FQNNGV come from the germline V gene. Between the trimmed V and J ends, which lost 0 bases and 2 bases, there was a span of 8 bases. This CDR3 has 14 residues.

Turning to this clonotype: A junction boundary mismatches the germline segment, possibly from a read error. The J gene is TRBJ2-5, the V gene TRBV15, with 7 bases lining up with TRBD1. The CDR3 length is 16 residues. Germline CDR1 and CDR2: LNHNV and YYDKDF (reference sequence). CDR3 sequence: CPTSRDIRDRAETQYF. CDR3 in DNA: TGTCCCACCAGCAGAGATATCCGAGACAGGGCTGAGACCCAGTACTTC. Full variable domain (remainder filled in from reference TRBV15 and TRBJ2-5): DAMVIQNPRYQVTQFGKPVTLSCSQTLNHNVMYWYQQKSSQAPKLLFHYYDKDFNNEADTPDNFQSRRPNTSFCFLDIRSPGLGDTAMYLCPTSRDIRDRAETQYFGPGTRLLVL.

This chain uses TRBV6-6 with TRBJ2-3; 7 bases fit TRBD2. The V and J ends lost 2 bases and 1 base, in that order; junction bases with no gene match: 6. Germline V CDR1 and CDR2: MNHNY, SVGAGI (reference sequence). The CDR3 runs 16 residues. The CDR3 sequence: CASSYAPSGGTDTQYF. CDR3 sequence (DNA): TGTGCCAGCAGTTACGCGCCGAGCGGGGGCACAGATACGCAGTATTTT.

This clonotype was seen more than once but under ten times. This chain links TRBV28 with TRBJ1-2; 9 positions match TRBD1. Unmatched junction bases numbered 5, after V lost 1 base and J lost 2 bases. This CDR3 is built from 16 residues. Germline V lookup: CDR1 MDHEN, CDR2 SYDVKM. CDR3 protein: CASSLFPGTGNYGYTF. In DNA form, the CDR3 reads TGTGCCAGCAGTTTATTCCCAGGGACAGGGAACTATGGCTACACCTTC.

The chain couples TRBV5-1 to TRBJ2-7; 13 bases line up with TRBD2. Germline V lookup: CDR1 SGHRS, CDR2 YFSETQ. Trimming cost V 4 bases and J 0 bases; bases outside gene matches: 10. CDR3 length: 18 residues. The CDR3 protein is CASSIAIRTSGGSYEQYF. In DNA, the CDR3 is TGCGCCAGCAGCATCGCGATCCGGACTAGCGGGGGCTCCTACGAGCAGTACTTC.

The genes are TRBV19 and TRBJ1-4; D not certain. There are 15 residues in the CDR3. Trimming pared 1 base from V and 0 bases from J, leaving 6 bases between. Germline CDR1 reads LNHDA; CDR2 reads SQIVND (reference sequence). The CDR3 loop is CASSIVATTNEKLFF. The CDR3 coding sequence is TGTGCCAGTAGTATAGTAGCAACAACTAATGAAAAACTGTTTTTT. The complete variable domain, with remaining parts taken from reference TRBV19 and TRBJ1-4, reads DGGITQSPKYLFRKEGQNVTLSCEQNLNHDAMYWYRQDPGQGLRLIYYSQIVNDFQKGDIAEGYSVSREKKESFPLTVTSAQKNPTAFYLCASSIVATTNEKLFFGSGTQLSVL.

The genes are TRBV5-1 and TRBJ2-1; TRBD2 matches at 12 bases. After removal of 0 bases from V and 7 bases from J, the junction contained 5 bases not matched to a gene. CDR3 length equals 16 residues. Germline lookup yields CDR1 SGHRS and CDR2 YFSETQ. Written as DNA, the CDR3 is TGCGCCAGCAGCTTGGGGACTAGCGGGATGAGGAATGAGCAGTTCTTC. Translated: CASSLGTSGMRNEQFF.

J is TRBJ2-4 and V is TRBV20-1, with a tentative D call TRBD2 (6 bases). Per the germline V gene, CDR1 is DFQATT and CDR2 is SNEGSKA (reference sequence). The CDR3 contains 15 residues. Trimming removed 5 bases at V and 9 bases at J, with 23 bases between. As DNA, the CDR3 is TGCAGTGCTCCTTCGGGACGAGCGGGTAATAGCATTCAGTACTTC. It specifies CSAPSGRAGNSIQYF.

V is TRBV10-3 and J is TRBJ2-7, with D unclear. The CDR3 length is 14 residues. The V end was cut by 6 bases, the J end by 2 bases, with 14 bases between. The germline gives CDR1 ENHRY, CDR2 SYGVKD. This CDR3 is CAISASGSTYEQYF. In DNA form, the CDR3 reads TGTGCCATCAGCGCCTCGGGCAGTACCTACGAGCAGTACTTC.

The chain combines TRBV5-1 with TRBJ2-1; 7 nucleotides align to TRBD1. This CDR3 region has 13 residues. Per the germline V gene, CDR1 is SGHRS and CDR2 is YFSETQ. J gave up 5 bases and V 4 bases, and 3 bases lay outside the gene matches. The CDR3 is CASSTGQNNEQFF. The DNA for the CDR3 is TGCGCCAGCAGCACGGGACAGAACAATGAGCAGTTCTTC.